The TCR beta chain described here comes from a study of vaccination effects on CD4 cells after COVID-19. Notes on the study in general: Late post-vaccination, clones induced by infection and those induced by vaccine underwent marked clonal contraction.

Here immunoSEQ multiplex PCR was the method, and the copy in TCRdb shows in-frame clones only, minus some. The data hold tens of thousands of clones, with 80% to 90% observed a single time. Viral peptide pools were used in the ViraFEST assay to expand antigen-specific CD4+ T cells, and sequencing came afterward. Subsequent to less than twelve days of culture, CD4+ T cells were isolated. Nucleocapsid antibodies stayed negative before and after vaccination, showing no earlier SARS-CoV-2 infection. Wells each received 2 million to 2.5 million PBMC, cultured with approximately 10 IU/ml IL-2 and about 9.4 ug/ml peptides. IL-2 medium supplanted half the medium on days 3 and 7. Per the germline V gene, CDR1 is KGHDR and CDR2 is SFDVKD. Trimming took 4 bases from V and 4 from J, leaving 15 bases between them. The CDR3 spans 16 residues. As for this clone: Its specificity is not known.

The chain joins TRBV24-1 to TRBJ2-2; unclear D gene. Sample: CD4+ T cells from PBMCs cultured with HCoV-229E spike peptides, taken before COVID-19 vaccination. This clonotype originated in a human donor who received a COVID-19 vaccine. The CDR3 loop is CATSDPSRPGTGELFF. The DNA of the CDR3 is TGTGCCACCAGTGACCCCTCTAGGCCGGGCACCGGGGAGCTGTTTTTT.